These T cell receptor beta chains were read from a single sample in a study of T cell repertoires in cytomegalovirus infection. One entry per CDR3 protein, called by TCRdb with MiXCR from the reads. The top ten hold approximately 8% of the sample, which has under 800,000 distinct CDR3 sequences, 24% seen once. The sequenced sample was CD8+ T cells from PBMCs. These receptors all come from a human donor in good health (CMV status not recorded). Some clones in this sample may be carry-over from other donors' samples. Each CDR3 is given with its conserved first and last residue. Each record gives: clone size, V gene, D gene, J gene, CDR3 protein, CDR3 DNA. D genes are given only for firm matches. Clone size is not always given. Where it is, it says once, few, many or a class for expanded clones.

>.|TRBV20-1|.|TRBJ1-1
CSARVAREGRGEAFF
TGCAGTGCTAGAGTTGCCAGGGAAGGCCGTGGGGAAGCTTTCTTT
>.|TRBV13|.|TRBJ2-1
CASSLGLPPDGEQFF
TGTGCCAGCAGCTTAGGCCTACCACCCGACGGTGAGCAGTTCTTC
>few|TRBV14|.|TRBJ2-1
CASSRRHLSSYNEQFF
TGTGCCAGCAGCCGCAGACACTTGAGCTCCTACAATGAGCAGTTCTTC
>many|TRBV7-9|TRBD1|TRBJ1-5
CASSAGQALNQPQHF
TGTGCCAGCAGCGCGGGACAGGCCCTCAATCAGCCCCAGCATTTT
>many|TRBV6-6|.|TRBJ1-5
CASSYHSNQPQHF
TGTGCCAGCAGTTACCATAGCAATCAGCCCCAGCATTTT
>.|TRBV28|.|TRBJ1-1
CASSLLIQANTEAFF
TGTGCCAGCAGTTTACTTATTCAAGCGAACACTGAAGCTTTCTTT
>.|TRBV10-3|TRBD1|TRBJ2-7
CAIRPGQRIYEQYF
TGTGCCATCAGACCGGGACAGCGGATCTACGAGCAGTACTTC
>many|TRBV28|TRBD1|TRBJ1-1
CASSFVGGRANTEAFF
TGTGCCAGCAGTTTTGTAGGGGGCAGGGCTAACACTGAAGCTTTCTTT
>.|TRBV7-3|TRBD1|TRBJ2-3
CASSFQGQAPTDTQYF
TGTGCCAGCAGCTTCCAAGGACAGGCGCCCACAGATACGCAGTATTTT
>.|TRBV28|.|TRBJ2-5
CASSSRFDGGVETQYF
TGTGCCAGCAGTTCCCGTTTCGACGGCGGGGTTGAGACCCAGTACTTC
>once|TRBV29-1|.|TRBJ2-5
CRVEGAVETQYF
TGCCGCGTTGAAGGTGCGGTAGAGACCCAGTACTTC
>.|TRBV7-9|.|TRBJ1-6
CASSLVGVLSYNSPLHF
TGTGCCAGCAGCTTAGTAGGGGTTCTATCCTATAATTCACCCCTCCACTTT
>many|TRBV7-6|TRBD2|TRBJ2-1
CASSSLPRGVEEQFF
TGTGCCAGCAGCTCCCTTCCGCGGGGGGTGGAAGAGCAGTTCTTC
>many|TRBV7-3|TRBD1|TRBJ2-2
CASSLRDRGRTGELFF
TGTGCCAGCAGCTTAAGGGACAGGGGGCGCACCGGGGAGCTGTTTTTT
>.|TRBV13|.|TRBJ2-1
CASSSRSRANEQFF
TGTGCCAGCAGCTCGAGAAGTCGTGCCAATGAGCAGTTCTTC
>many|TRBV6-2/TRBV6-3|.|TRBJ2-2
CASSQVADNTGELFF
TGTGCCAGCAGCCAAGTAGCGGATAACACCGGGGAGCTGTTTTTT
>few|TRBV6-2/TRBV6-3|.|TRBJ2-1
CASSYWIDYNEQFF
TGTGCCAGCAGTTACTGGATAGACTACAATGAGCAGTTCTTC
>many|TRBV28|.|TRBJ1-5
CASRDGSLNQPQHF
TGTGCCTCCCGGGACGGCTCCCTCAATCAGCCCCAGCATTTT
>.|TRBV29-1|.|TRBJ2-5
CSSQGGTGTQYF
TGCAGCTCACAAGGAGGGACGGGGACCCAGTACTTC
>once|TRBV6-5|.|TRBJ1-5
CASRSGGTQPQHF
TGTGCCAGCAGGTCCGGGGGGACCCAGCCCCAGCATTTT
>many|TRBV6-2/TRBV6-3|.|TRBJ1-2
CASSSQVYGYTF
TGTGCCAGCAGTTCGCAGGTCTATGGCTACACCTTC
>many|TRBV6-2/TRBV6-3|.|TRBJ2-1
CASSLVIRDEQFF
TGTGCCAGCAGTTTGGTCATTCGCGATGAGCAGTTCTTC
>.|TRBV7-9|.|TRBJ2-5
CASSSSKETQYF
TGTGCCAGCAGCTCCTCTAAAGAGACCCAGTACTTC
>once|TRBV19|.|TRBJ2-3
CASSLKGAGTDTQYF
TGTGCCAGTAGCCTCAAAGGGGCAGGCACAGATACGCAGTATTTT
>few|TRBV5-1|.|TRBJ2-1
CASSFPGALNEQFF
TGCGCCAGCAGCTTCCCAGGGGCCCTCAATGAGCAGTTCTTC
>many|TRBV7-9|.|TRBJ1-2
CASSWADGYGYTF
TGTGCCAGCAGCTGGGCGGACGGCTATGGCTACACCTTC
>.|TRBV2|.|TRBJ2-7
CASSEDREQYF
TGTGCCAGCAGTGAAGACCGCGAGCAGTACTTC
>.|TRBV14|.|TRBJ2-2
CASSHLQDVNTGELFF
TGTGCCAGCAGCCACCTACAGGATGTAAACACCGGGGAGCTGTTTTTT